Below are 18 T cell receptor beta chains sequenced from a single sample in a study of OX40 agonist ivuxolimab in advanced cancers. Libraries were prepared through the immunoSEQ multiplex PCR assay. TCRdb mirrors the immuneACCESS table, restricted to in-frame sequences. Some clones are absent from its copies; in checked studies, under half trace to an unresolved V gene, and the reason for the others is unknown. This sample is represented by fewer than 80,000 clones; 70% to 85% of them were singletons. The top ten hold 1.1% of the sample. This specimen was CD4+ or CD8+ T cells sorted from blood, taken in a trial of the OX40 agonist ivuxolimab. These receptors were collected from an adult with an advanced solid tumor such as melanoma, head and neck, liver or kidney cancer.

Points on this clone: Within the sample, other DNA sequences also encode this same CDR3. The CDR3 protein is CASSLGQGANEQFF. CDR3 bases: TGCGCCAGCAGCTTGGGACAGGGGGCCAATGAGCAGTTCTTC. V gene TRBV5-1 combines with J gene TRBJ2-1; 10 nucleotides agree with TRBD1. Looked up from germline, CDR1 is SGHRS and CDR2 is YFSETQ. CDR3 size: 14 residues. J lost 6 bases, V lost 0 bases, and 0 bases had no gene match.

The chain combines TRBV7-6 with TRBJ1-1; D call uncertain. This CDR3 comprises 13 residues. Germline V gene lookup returns CDR1 SGHVS and CDR2 FNYEAQ. Trimming left V 3 bases short and J 1 base short, with 6 bases between. In nucleotides, the CDR3 is TGTGCCAGCAGCTTTACTAGGAACACTGAAGCTTTCTTT. Protein product: CASSFTRNTEAFF. The full variable domain, completed using reference TRBV7-6 and TRBJ1-1, is GAGVSQSPRYKVTKRGQDVALRCDPISGHVSLYWYRQALGQGPEFLTYFNYEAQQDKSGLPNDRFSAERPEGSISTLTIQRTEQRDSAMYRCASSFTRNTEAFFGQGTRLTVV.

This rearrangement joins TRBV2 to TRBJ2-1; 11 nucleotides match TRBD2. The V gene's germline CDR1 is SNHLY and CDR2 FYNNEI. V trimming: 7 bases; J trimming: 3 bases; junction bases outside the gene matches: 14. The CDR3 has 18 amino acids. Here the CDR3 reads CASKTPVLAGDRYNEQFF. CDR3 bases: TGTGCCAGCAAGACTCCTGTACTAGCGGGGGATCGCTACAATGAGCAGTTCTTC.

V gene TRBV6-5 combines with J gene TRBJ1-1, with D unclear. CDR3 size: 15 residues. Germline assignment: CDR1 MNHEY and CDR2 SVGAGI. The V end was cut by 3 bases, the J end by 3 bases, with 14 bases between. CDR3 nucleotides: TGTGCCAGCAGTTATCGTACCGGGAGTTACACTGAAGCTTTCTTT. It translates to CASSYRTGSYTEAFF.

The chain employs TRBV7-2 and TRBJ1-2; 9 bases map to TRBD1. The ends lost 2 bases at V and 5 bases at J; junction bases unmatched: 3. The CDR3 loop spans 14 amino acids. Germline CDR1 is SGHTA and CDR2 is FQGNSA. The CDR3 region is CASSLNRGRYGYTF. The CDR3 DNA is TGTGCCAGCAGCTTAAACAGGGGGCGATATGGCTACACCTTC.

CDR3: CATQSGGGLETQYF. CDR3 DNA sequence: TGTGCCACCCAGTCGGGGGGGGGCCTGGAGACCCAGTACTTC. The chain uses TRBV19 and TRBJ2-5, with 8 bases matching TRBD2. V was pared by 10 bases and J by 5 bases, with 12 bases of the junction left unmatched. The CDR3 totals 14 residues. Per the germline V gene, CDR1 is LNHDA and CDR2 is SQIVND (reference sequence).

The chain uses TRBV7-3 and TRBJ2-3, with D perhaps being TRBD1 or TRBD2 (6 bases each). The V gene lost 7 bases and the J gene lost 5 bases, with 13 bases spanning the gap. This CDR3 is 13 amino acids long. Germline V CDR1 and CDR2: SGHTA, FQGTGA. The DNA for the CDR3 is TGTGCCAGCACGAGGGGGGTCCTAGATACGCAGTATTTT. It is translated as CASTRGVLDTQYF.

The rearrangement links TRBV6-5 to TRBJ2-2; D gene unclear. Germline V lookup: CDR1 MNHEY, CDR2 SVGAGI. V lost 5 bases and J lost 3, with 7 bases in between. This CDR3 has 13 amino acids. The DNA for the CDR3 is TGTGCCAGCAGTGACGGAGACACCGGGGAGCTGTTTTTT. Encoded protein: CASSDGDTGELFF.

V and J are TRBV7-2 and TRBJ2-7; weak D call: TRBD2 (7 bases). There are 18 residues in the CDR3. V was cut by 5 bases and J by 3 bases, with 26 bases left in between. Germline values: CDR1 SGHTA, CDR2 FQGNSA. The CDR3 nucleotides are TGTGCCAGCAGCCTTCTCAGGGGTCGCGGGGGCCGGAACTACGAGCAGTACTTC. This sequence encodes CASSLLRGRGGRNYEQYF.

The chain couples TRBV4-3 to TRBJ2-3, with 10 positions matching TRBD2. The germline CDR1 and CDR2 sequences are LGHNA and YSLEER. The CDR3 has 15 residues. J was trimmed by 4 bases and V by 2 bases; bases with no gene match: 3. CDR3 nucleotide sequence: TGCGCCAGCAGCCAACAAAGCGGGGGGGCAGATACGCAGTATTTT. Translation: CASSQQSGGADTQYF.

The CDR3 DNA reads TGCAGTGCGCCCGAAGGGGTCGGGCAGTACTTC. Amino acids: CSAPEGVGQYF. J is TRBJ2-7 and V is TRBV20-1, with D perhaps TRBD1 (5 bases). Per germline, CDR1 DFQATT and CDR2 SNEGSKA (reference sequence). The CDR3 has 11 amino acids. The ends were cut back, 6 bases at V and 9 bases at J, with 15 bases in the middle.

J is TRBJ2-3 and V is TRBV5-1; the match to TRBD2 covers 10 bases. CDR1 and CDR2 from the germline V gene are SGHRS and YFSETQ. V was clipped by 6 bases and J by 2 bases; unmatched bases: 3. CDR3 length: 14 amino acids. The CDR3 reads CASNSGGYTDTQYF. The CDR3 DNA reads as TGCGCCAGCAATAGCGGGGGGTACACAGATACGCAGTATTTT.

The chain is built from TRBV28 and TRBJ2-1; 7 bases map to TRBD1. The V and J ends lost 3 bases and 6 bases, in that order; junction bases with no gene match: 11. This CDR3 is 16 amino acids long. Per the germline V gene, CDR1 is MDHEN and CDR2 is SYDVKM. The CDR3 here is CASSFPRGGRANEQFF. CDR3 sequence (DNA): TGTGCCAGCAGTTTCCCTCGAGGGGGCCGGGCCAATGAGCAGTTCTTC.

The chain couples TRBV2 to TRBJ1-2, with 7 bases that match TRBD1. V lost 6 bases, J lost 5 bases, and 9 bases stayed unmatched. Germline V gene lookup returns CDR1 SNHLY and CDR2 FYNNEI. The CDR3 has 14 residues. CDR3 bases: TGTGCCAGCAGCCGTGGAGGGGGCGCATATGGCTACACCTTC. Translating gives CASSRGGGAYGYTF.

The genes are TRBV6-5 and TRBJ1-2; D may be TRBD1 (6 bases). V shed 6 bases and J shed 5 bases, with 13 bases lying between them. The germline CDR1 and CDR2 sequences are MNHEY and SVGAGI. The CDR3 sequence is 13 residues long. The CDR3 sequence: CASRTTGKYGYTF. The CDR3 coding sequence is TGTGCCAGCAGGACGACAGGAAAGTATGGCTACACCTTC.

The chain has TRBV7-8 and TRBJ1-5; D is unresolved. CDR3 length: 13 amino acids. Trimming took off 4 bases at V and 0 bases at J, with 4 bases between the two ends. In germline, CDR1 is SGHVS, CDR2 FQNEAQ. The CDR3 DNA reads TGTGCCAGCAGCTCCTATAGCAATCAGCCCCAGCATTTT. As protein: CASSSYSNQPQHF.

This chain connects TRBV7-2 to TRBJ2-2, with 11 positions matching TRBD2. The trim removed 1 base at V and 7 bases at J, leaving 8 bases unmatched. The CDR3 extends over 17 amino acids. The germline gives CDR1 SGHTA, CDR2 FQGNSA. CDR3 coding DNA: TGTGCCAGCAGCTTAGGGGCTAGCGGGGGGTTAGGCGGGGAGCTGTTTTTT. The encoded protein is CASSLGASGGLGGELFF.

The chain carries TRBV7-2 and TRBJ2-7; TRBD1 is a possible D gene (5 bases). Trimming took 0 bases from V and 5 from J, leaving 11 bases between them. The length of the CDR3 is 14 residues. The V gene's germline CDR1 is SGHTA and CDR2 FQGNSA. The CDR3 coding sequence is TGTGCCAGCAGCTTAGCAGCTGGCAGGGACGAGCAGTACTTC. Its translation: CASSLAAGRDEQYF. Drawing the rest from reference TRBV7-2 and TRBJ2-7, the complete variable domain is GAGVSQSPSNKVTEKGKDVELRCDPISGHTALYWYRQSLGQGLEFLIYFQGNSAPDKSGLPSDRFSAERTGGSVSTLTIQRTQQEDSAVYLCASSLAAGRDEQYFGPGTRLTVT.